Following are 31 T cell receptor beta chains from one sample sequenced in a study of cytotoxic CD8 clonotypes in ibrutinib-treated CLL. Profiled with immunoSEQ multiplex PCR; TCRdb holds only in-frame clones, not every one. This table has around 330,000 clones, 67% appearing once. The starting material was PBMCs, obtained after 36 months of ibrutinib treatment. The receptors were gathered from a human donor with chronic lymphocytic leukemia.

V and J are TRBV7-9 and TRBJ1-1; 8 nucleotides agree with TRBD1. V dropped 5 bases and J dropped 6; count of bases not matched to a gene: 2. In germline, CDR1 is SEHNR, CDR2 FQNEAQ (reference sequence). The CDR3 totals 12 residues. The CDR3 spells CASSVQGAEAFF. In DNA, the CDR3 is TGTGCCAGCAGCGTACAGGGGGCTGAAGCTTTCTTT. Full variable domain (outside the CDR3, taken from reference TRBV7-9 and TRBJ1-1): DTGVSQNPRHKITKRGQNVTFRCDPISEHNRLYWYRQTLGQGPEFLTYFQNEAQLEKSRLLSDRFSAERPKGSFSTLEIQRTEQGDSAMYLCASSVQGAEAFFGQGTRLTVV.

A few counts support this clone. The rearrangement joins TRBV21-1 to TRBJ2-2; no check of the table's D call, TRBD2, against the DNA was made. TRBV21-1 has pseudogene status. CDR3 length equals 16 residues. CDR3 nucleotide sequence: TGTGCCAGCAGCAAAGGGGCGGGAGTAGACACCGGGGAGCTGTTTTTT. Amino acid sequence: CASSKGAGVDTGELFF.

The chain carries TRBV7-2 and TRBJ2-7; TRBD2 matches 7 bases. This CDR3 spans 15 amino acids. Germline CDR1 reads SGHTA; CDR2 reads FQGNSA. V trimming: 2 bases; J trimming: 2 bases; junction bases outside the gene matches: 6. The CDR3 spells CASSLSSGTTYEQYF. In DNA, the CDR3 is TGTGCCAGCAGCTTATCGTCAGGGACTACCTACGAGCAGTACTTC.

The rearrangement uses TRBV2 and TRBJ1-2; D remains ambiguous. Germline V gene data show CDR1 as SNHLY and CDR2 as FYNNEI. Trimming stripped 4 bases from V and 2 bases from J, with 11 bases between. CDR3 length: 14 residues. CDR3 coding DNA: TGTGCCAGCAGTGGACACATCGCGAACTATGGCTACACCTTC. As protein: CASSGHIANYGYTF.

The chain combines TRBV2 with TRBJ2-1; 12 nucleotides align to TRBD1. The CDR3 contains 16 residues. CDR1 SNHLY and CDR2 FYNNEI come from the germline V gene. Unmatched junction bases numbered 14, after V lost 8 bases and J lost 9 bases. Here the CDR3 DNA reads TGTGCCAGCCGTCGAAATCCGGGACAGGGGGCATTTGAGCAGTTCTTC. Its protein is CASRRNPGQGAFEQFF.

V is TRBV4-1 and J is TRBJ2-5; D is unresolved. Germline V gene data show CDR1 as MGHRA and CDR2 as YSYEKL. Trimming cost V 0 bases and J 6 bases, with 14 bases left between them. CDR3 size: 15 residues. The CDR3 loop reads CASSQESLGWKTQYF. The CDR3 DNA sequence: TGCGCCAGCAGCCAAGAGTCCCTGGGATGGAAGACCCAGTACTTC.

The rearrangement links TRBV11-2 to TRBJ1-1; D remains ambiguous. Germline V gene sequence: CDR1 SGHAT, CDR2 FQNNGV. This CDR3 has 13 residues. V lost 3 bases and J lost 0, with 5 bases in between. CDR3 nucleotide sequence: TGTGCCAGCAGCTTTTGGTTGAACACTGAAGCTTTCTTT. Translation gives CASSFWLNTEAFF. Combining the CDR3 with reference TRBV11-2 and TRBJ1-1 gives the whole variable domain EAGVAQSPRYKIIEKRQSVAFWCNPISGHATLYWYQQILGQGPKLLIQFQNNGVVDDSQLPKDRFSAERLKGVDSTLKIQPAKLEDSAVYLCASSFWLNTEAFFGQGTRLTVV.

CDR3 region: CSAALTYEQYF. DNA for the CDR3: TGCAGTGCCGCCCTAACCTACGAGCAGTACTTC. The J gene is TRBJ2-7, the V gene TRBV20-1; no clear D. V lost 6 bases to trimming and J lost 2 bases, with 8 bases between them. Germline CDR1 DFQATT, CDR2 SNEGSKA (reference sequence). CDR3 length: 11 residues.

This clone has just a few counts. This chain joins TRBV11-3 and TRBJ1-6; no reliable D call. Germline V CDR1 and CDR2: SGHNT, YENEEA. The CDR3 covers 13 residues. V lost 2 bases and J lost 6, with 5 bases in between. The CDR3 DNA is TGTGCCAGCAGCTTACGGTTTAATTCACCCCTCCACTTT. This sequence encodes CASSLRFNSPLHF.

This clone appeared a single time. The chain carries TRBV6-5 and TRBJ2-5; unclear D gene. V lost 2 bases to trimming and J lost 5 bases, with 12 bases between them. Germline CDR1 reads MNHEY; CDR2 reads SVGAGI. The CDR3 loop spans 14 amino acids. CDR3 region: CASSYARNRETQYF. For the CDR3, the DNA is TGTGCCAGCAGTTACGCAAGAAATCGGGAGACCCAGTACTTC.

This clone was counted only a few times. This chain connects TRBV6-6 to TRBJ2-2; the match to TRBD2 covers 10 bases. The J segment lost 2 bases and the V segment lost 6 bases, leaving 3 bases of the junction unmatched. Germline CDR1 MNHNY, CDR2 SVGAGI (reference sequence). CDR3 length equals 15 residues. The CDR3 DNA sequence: TGTGCCAGCAGGCGGACTAGCGGCAACACCGGGGAGCTGTTTTTT. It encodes CASRRTSGNTGELFF.

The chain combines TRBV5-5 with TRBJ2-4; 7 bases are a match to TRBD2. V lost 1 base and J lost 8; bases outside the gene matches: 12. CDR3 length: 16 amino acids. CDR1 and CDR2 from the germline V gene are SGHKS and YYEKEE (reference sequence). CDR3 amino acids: CASSLNGLVGVDIQYF. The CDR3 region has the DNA TGTGCCAGCAGCTTGAATGGACTAGTGGGTGTTGACATTCAGTACTTC.

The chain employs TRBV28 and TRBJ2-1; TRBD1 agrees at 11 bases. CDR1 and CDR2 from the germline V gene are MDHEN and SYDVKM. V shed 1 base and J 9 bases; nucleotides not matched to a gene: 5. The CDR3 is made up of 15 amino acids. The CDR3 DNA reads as TGTGCCAGCAGTTTATCGGACAGGGGGCTGGGTGAGCAGTTCTTC. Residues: CASSLSDRGLGEQFF.

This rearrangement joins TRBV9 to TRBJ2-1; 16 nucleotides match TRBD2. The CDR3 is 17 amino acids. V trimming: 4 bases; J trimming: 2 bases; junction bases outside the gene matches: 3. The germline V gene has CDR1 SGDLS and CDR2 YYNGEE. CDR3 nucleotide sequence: TGTGCCAGCAGCCGCGGGACTAGCGGGGGGGCCTACAATGAGCAGTTCTTC. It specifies CASSRGTSGGAYNEQFF.

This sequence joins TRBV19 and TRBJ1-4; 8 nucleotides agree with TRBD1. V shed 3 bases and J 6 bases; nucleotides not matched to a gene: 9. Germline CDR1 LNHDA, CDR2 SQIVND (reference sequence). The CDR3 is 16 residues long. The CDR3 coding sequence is TGTGCCAGTAGTATTCTGCGGCAGGGGGCAGATGAAAAACTGTTTTTT. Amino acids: CASSILRQGADEKLFF.

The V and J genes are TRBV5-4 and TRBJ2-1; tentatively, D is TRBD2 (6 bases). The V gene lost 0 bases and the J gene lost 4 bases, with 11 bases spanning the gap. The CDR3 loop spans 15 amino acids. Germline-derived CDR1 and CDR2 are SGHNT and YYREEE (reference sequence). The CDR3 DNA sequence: TGTGCCAGCAGCTTGGGCGGGGACTTGTACAATGAGCAGTTCTTC. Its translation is CASSLGGDLYNEQFF.

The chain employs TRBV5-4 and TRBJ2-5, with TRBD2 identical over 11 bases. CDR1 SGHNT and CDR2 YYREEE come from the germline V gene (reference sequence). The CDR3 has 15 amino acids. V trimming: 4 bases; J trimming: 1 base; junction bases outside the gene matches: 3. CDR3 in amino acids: CASSRLAGGQETQYF. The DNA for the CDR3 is TGTGCCAGCAGCCGCCTAGCGGGGGGCCAAGAGACCCAGTACTTC.

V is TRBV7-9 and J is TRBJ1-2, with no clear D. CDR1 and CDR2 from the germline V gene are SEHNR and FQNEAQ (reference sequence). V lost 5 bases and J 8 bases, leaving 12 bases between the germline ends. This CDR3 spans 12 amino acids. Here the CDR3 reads CASSAGFSGYTF. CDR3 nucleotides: TGTGCCAGCAGCGCGGGCTTCAGCGGCTACACCTTC.

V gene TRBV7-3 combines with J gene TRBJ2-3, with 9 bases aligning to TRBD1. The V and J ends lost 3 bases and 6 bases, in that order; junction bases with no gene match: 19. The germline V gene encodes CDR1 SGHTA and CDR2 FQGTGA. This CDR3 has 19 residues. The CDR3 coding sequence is TGTGCCAGCAGCTTCAAGCGTCCGGGACAGGGCCTTGTGAAGGATACGCAGTATTTT. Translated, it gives CASSFKRPGQGLVKDTQYF.

Here the CDR3 DNA reads TGTGCCAGCAGTTCCACAGGGGGCGCCTTTTCAGATACGCAGTATTTT. This gives the protein CASSSTGGAFSDTQYF. The chain couples TRBV6-5 to TRBJ2-3, with 9 nucleotides matching TRBD1. Per the germline V gene, CDR1 is MNHEY and CDR2 is SVGAGI. The CDR3 runs to 16 residues. J lost 4 bases, V lost 4 bases, and 9 bases had no gene match.

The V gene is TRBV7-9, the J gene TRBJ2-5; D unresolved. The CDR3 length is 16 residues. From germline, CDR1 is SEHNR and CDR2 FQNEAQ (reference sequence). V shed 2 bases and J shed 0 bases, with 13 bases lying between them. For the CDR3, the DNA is TGTGCCAGCAGCTTACCGACCGACATTAACCAAGAGACCCAGTACTTC. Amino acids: CASSLPTDINQETQYF. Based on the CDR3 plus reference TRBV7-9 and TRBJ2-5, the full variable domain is DTGVSQNPRHKITKRGQNVTFRCDPISEHNRLYWYRQTLGQGPEFLTYFQNEAQLEKSRLLSDRFSAERPKGSFSTLEIQRTEQGDSAMYLCASSLPTDINQETQYFGPGTRLLVL.

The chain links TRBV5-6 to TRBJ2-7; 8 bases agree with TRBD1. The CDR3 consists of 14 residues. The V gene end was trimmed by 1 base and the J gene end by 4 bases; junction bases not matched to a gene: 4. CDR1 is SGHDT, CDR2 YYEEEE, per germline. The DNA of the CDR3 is TGTGCCAGCAGCTTGAACAGGGGGTCATACGAGCAGTACTTC. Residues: CASSLNRGSYEQYF.

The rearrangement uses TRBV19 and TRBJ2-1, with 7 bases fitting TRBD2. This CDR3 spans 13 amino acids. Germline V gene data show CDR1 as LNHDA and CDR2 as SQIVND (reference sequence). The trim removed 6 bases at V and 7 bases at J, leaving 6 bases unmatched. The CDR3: CASRREGRNEQFF. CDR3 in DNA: TGTGCCAGTAGAAGGGAGGGGCGGAATGAGCAGTTCTTC.

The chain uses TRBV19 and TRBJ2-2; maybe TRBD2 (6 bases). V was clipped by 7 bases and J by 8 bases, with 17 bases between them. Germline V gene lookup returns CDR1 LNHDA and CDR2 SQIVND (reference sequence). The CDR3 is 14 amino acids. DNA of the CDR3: TGTGCCAGTACTATGGGGACTGCACCGGGGGAGCTGTTTTTT. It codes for CASTMGTAPGELFF.

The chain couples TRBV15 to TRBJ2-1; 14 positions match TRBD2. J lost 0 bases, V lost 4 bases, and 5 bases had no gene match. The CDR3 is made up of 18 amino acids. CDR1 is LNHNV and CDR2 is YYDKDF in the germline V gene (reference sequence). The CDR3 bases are TGTGCCACCAGCAAGGGACTAGCGGGAGCTTACTCCTACAATGAGCAGTTCTTC. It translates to CATSKGLAGAYSYNEQFF. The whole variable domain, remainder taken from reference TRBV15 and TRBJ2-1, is DAMVIQNPRYQVTQFGKPVTLSCSQTLNHNVMYWYQQKSSQAPKLLFHYYDKDFNNEADTPDNFQSRRPNTSFCFLDIRSPGLGDTAMYLCATSKGLAGAYSYNEQFFGPGTRLTVL.

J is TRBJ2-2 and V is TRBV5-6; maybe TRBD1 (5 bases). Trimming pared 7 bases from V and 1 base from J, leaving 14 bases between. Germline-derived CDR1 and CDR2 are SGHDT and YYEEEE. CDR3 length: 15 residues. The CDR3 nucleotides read TGTGCCAGCGCGACAGTAGACAAGAACACCGGGGAGCTGTTTTTT. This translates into CASATVDKNTGELFF.

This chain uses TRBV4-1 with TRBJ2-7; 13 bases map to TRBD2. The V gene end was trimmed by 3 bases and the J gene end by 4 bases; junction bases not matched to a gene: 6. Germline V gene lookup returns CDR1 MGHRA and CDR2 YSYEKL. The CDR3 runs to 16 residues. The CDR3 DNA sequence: TGCGCCAGCAGCCATGGGACTAGCGGGACTTTTTACGAGCAGTACTTC. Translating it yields CASSHGTSGTFYEQYF.

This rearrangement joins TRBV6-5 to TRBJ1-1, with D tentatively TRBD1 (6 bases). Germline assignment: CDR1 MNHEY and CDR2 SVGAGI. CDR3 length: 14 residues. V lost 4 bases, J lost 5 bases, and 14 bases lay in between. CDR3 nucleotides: TGTGCCAGCAGTTTCAGGGGAGTAGGGACTGAAGCTTTCTTT. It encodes CASSFRGVGTEAFF.

The DNA for the CDR3 is TGTGCCAGCAGACTAGCGGGAGCCCCCTCTGAGCAGTACTTC. This codes for CASRLAGAPSEQYF. The chain employs TRBV9 and TRBJ2-7; TRBD2 matches 11 bases. The CDR3 runs to 14 residues. V was pared by 5 bases and J by 7 bases, with 8 bases of the junction left unmatched. Germline V gene data show CDR1 as SGDLS and CDR2 as YYNGEE.

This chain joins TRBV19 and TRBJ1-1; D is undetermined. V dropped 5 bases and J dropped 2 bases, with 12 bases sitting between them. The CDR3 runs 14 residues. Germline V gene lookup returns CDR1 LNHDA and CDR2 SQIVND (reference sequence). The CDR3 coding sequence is TGTGCCAGTAGTTTGTCGTCCAGCAACACTGAAGCTTTCTTT. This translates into CASSLSSSNTEAFF.

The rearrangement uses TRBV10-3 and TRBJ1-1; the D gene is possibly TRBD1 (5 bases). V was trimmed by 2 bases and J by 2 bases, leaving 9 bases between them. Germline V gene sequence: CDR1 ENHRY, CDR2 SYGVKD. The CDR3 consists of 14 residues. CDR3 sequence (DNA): TGTGCCATCAGTGAGCTCCAGGGAAACACTGAAGCTTTCTTT. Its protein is CAISELQGNTEAFF.